This record concerns one T cell receptor (beta chain) sequence. Germline V gene sequence: CDR1 SNHLY, CDR2 FYNNEI. Trimming pared 4 bases from V and 1 base from J, leaving 7 bases between. The CDR3 has 13 amino acids. The entry originates in a study of blood T cell repertoires in COVID-19. In the source study's methods: Estimates of nucleated cell counts were drawn from the amplification of reference gene primers. Produced via immunoSEQ multiplex PCR; TCRdb's table is partial and in-frame only. The DNA gave D and trimming, while V, J and clone size come from that table. The sample lists about 240,000 clones; 87% were seen once.

What was sequenced was PBMCs or T cells enriched from blood (not recorded which). The sequence was obtained from a woman younger than 45 with acute COVID-19. The chain recombines TRBV2 with TRBJ1-1; no clear D. DNA for the CDR3: TGTGCCAGCAGTGTCGAGGCGAACACTGAAGCTTTCTTT. Amino acids: CASSVEANTEAFF.